Listed below are T cell receptor beta chains from one sample, sequenced in a study of blood T cell repertoires in COVID-19. Repertoires were generated with immunoSEQ multiplex PCR, while TCRdb's copy carries only in-frame clones and drops some. The sample shows about 180,000 clones, 82% of them seen only once. The specimen was peripheral blood. The receptor source for this set is a woman in her 70s with acute or convalescent COVID-19. The CDR3 runs from the conserved cysteine through the conserved F or W. D genes are given only for firm matches. Where a row states a size, it is once, few, many or the class of an expanded clone; other rows omit it.

NA | TRBJ2-1 | 13 | TRBV3-1/TRBV3-2 | NA | TGTGCCAGCAGCCAAGGTCTAGCCAATGAGCAGTTCTTC | CASSQGLANEQFF
NA | TRBJ1-3 | 17 | TRBV7-2 | TRBD1 | TGTGCCAGCAGCTTAGTAGGGACAGGAAACTCTGGAAACACCATATATTTT | CASSLVGTGNSGNTIYF
NA | TRBJ1-5 | 15 | TRBV4-1 | NA | TGCGCCAGCAGCCAAGAGCCAGGGATCGATCAGCCCCAGCATTTT | CASSQEPGIDQPQHF
NA | TRBJ2-7 | 14 | TRBV18 | TRBD2 | TGTGCCAGCTCACCACAACTAGCGGGAGACGAGCAGTACTTC | CASSPQLAGDEQYF
NA | TRBJ1-1 | 14 | TRBV27 | TRBD1 | TGTGCCAGCAGTTCGACAGGGTTCAACACTGAAGCTTTCTTT | CASSSTGFNTEAFF
once | TRBJ2-1 | 17 | TRBV5-1 | TRBD2 | TGCGCCAGCAGCCCGGAGGCTAGCGGGAGCTCCTACAATGAGCAGTTCTTC | CASSPEASGSSYNEQFF
NA | TRBJ2-6 | 14 | TRBV18 | NA | TGTGCCAGCTCAGAGTCCTCTGGGGCCAACGTCCTGACTTTC | CASSESSGANVLTF
NA | TRBJ1-5 | 12 | TRBV27 | NA | TGTGCCAGCAGGGCCCCAAATCAGCCCCAGCATTTT | CASRAPNQPQHF
NA | TRBJ2-5 | 11 | TRBV2 | NA | TGTGCCAGCAGTCCAAAAGAGACCCAGTACTTC | CASSPKETQYF
few | TRBJ1-1 | 16 | TRBV25-1 | TRBD1 | TGTGCCAGCATAGGTGACAGGGGGTCCCTGAACACTGAAGCTTTCTTT | CASIGDRGSLNTEAFF
NA | TRBJ2-3 | 15 | TRBV18 | NA | TGTGCCAGCTCACCGAGTCCACAGGGTACAGATACGCAGTATTTT | CASSPSPQGTDTQYF
few | TRBJ2-2 | 17 | TRBV11-2 | NA | TGTGCCAGCAGACCCTTGAGGCGGCTATCGAACACCGGGGAGCTGTTTTTT | CASRPLRRLSNTGELFF
NA | TRBJ2-5 | 17 | TRBV6-2/TRBV6-3 | TRBD2 | TGTGCCAGCAGTTACTCCCTAGCGGGGGGCGGGAAAGAGACCCAGTACTTC | CASSYSLAGGGKETQYF
NA | TRBJ2-3 | 18 | TRBV7-2 | TRBD2 | TGTGCCAGCAGCTTATCCCCGGGACTAGCGGGATTCACAGATACGCAGTATTTT | CASSLSPGLAGFTDTQYF
NA | TRBJ1-4 | 17 | TRBV4-1 | TRBD1 | TGCGCCAGCAGCCAAACCGGGACAGGGGTGGGGAATGAAAAACTGTTTTTT | CASSQTGTGVGNEKLFF
NA | TRBJ2-2 | 14 | TRBV19 | TRBD1 | TGTGCCAGCACCCGGGACAGGAATACCGGGGAGCTGTTTTTT | CASTRDRNTGELFF
few | TRBJ2-6 | 19 | TRBV6-2/TRBV6-3 | TRBD2 | TGTGCCAGCAGTAAACCCCGGACTAGCGGAAGCTCTGGGGCCAACGTCCTGACTTTC | CASSKPRTSGSSGANVLTF